Shown below are 7 T cell receptor beta chains from a single sample sequenced in a study of blood T cell repertoires in COVID-19. TCRdb's table, derived via immunoSEQ multiplex PCR, lists solely in-frame clones and lacks some. This sample yields 280,000 or so clones, of which approximately 85% are seen a single time; around 2.1% belongs to the top ten. The sample was PBMCs or T cells enriched from blood (not recorded which). Receptor source: a man between 25 and 39 years old who had recovered from COVID-19.

The chain is built from TRBV7-6 and TRBJ1-5, with 10 nucleotides matching TRBD1. V lost 1 base, J lost 3 bases, and 6 bases stayed unmatched. The germline V gene has CDR1 SGHVS and CDR2 FNYEAQ. The CDR3 contains 17 residues. This CDR3 is CASSLDPGQGNNQPQHF. The CDR3 nucleotides read TGTGCCAGCAGCTTAGATCCGGGACAGGGGAACAATCAGCCCCAGCATTTT.

V and J are TRBV5-5 and TRBJ2-7; TRBD1 matches at 7 bases. Germline V gene lookup returns CDR1 SGHKS and CDR2 YYEKEE (reference sequence). Losses at the gene ends were 3 bases for V and 5 bases for J; bases not matched to a gene: 8. CDR3 length: 14 residues. The CDR3 bases are TGTGCCAGCAGCTCTCTGACAGGGATGAACGAGCAGTACTTC. Protein: CASSSLTGMNEQYF.

J is TRBJ1-5 and V is TRBV20-1, with D possibly TRBD1 on 5 matching bases. Germline V gene sequence: CDR1 DFQATT, CDR2 SNEGSKA (reference sequence). The germline V and J ends were trimmed by 3 bases and 0 bases, with 21 bases remaining between them. CDR3 length equals 18 residues. Here the CDR3 DNA reads TGCAGTGCTAGTACCACAGGCCAGTCACTTTATAGCAATCAGCCCCAGCATTTT. It translates to CSASTTGQSLYSNQPQHF.

CDR3 loop: CASSLYRSGNYGYTF. The CDR3 DNA is TGCGCCAGCAGCTTGTATCGGTCGGGGAACTATGGCTACACCTTC. The chain uses TRBV5-1 and TRBJ1-2; unclear D gene. The CDR3 is made up of 15 amino acids. Trimming removed 1 base from V and 2 bases from J, with 12 bases in between. Per germline, CDR1 SGHRS and CDR2 YFSETQ.

The chain links TRBV14 to TRBJ1-1; D gene uncertain. Between the trimmed V and J ends, which lost 2 bases and 6 bases, there was a span of 19 bases. The CDR3 is 16 residues long. The germline CDR1 and CDR2 sequences are SGHDN and FVKESK. The CDR3 sequence: CASSQIVTNRRAEAFF. DNA for the CDR3: TGTGCCAGCAGCCAAATCGTGACCAACCGGCGGGCTGAAGCTTTCTTT.

V gene TRBV27 combines with J gene TRBJ2-5, with 9 positions matching TRBD1. Germline V gives CDR1 MNHEY, CDR2 SMNVEV (reference sequence). J gave up 4 bases and V 5 bases, and 5 bases lay outside the gene matches. The CDR3 has 14 amino acids. CDR3 DNA: TGTGCCAGCAGTCGACAGGGGGTGAGAGAGACCCAGTACTTC. Translation gives CASSRQGVRETQYF.

This chain uses TRBV5-6 with TRBJ2-7, with no clear D. The germline gives CDR1 SGHDT, CDR2 YYEEEE. Trimming left V 4 bases short and J 5 bases short, with 16 bases between. This CDR3 has 14 residues. CDR3 bases: TGTGCCAGCAGCAACCTGCCACGACATGACGAGCAGTACTTC. Encoded protein: CASSNLPRHDEQYF.